This passage covers 27 T cell receptor beta chains from one sample sequenced in a study of blood T cells in healthy people across ages. Sample-barcoded 5' priming and a J-beta primer mix drove a second PCR of about 6 to 11 cycles. TCRdb re-analysed the 5' RACE reads in MiXCR, keeping a single row per CDR3 protein. The table lists over a million distinct CDR3 sequences, 45% of them singletons, with 15% to 20% in the top ten. Material for sequencing was blood. These receptors were collected from a woman aged 60 to 75 in good health.

CDR3 bases: TGTGCCACCAGCCGAAGGACCGGGACAGGGATGTCACCCCTCCACTTT. It encodes CATSRRTGTGMSPLHF. The chain couples TRBV15 to TRBJ1-6; 9 bases map to TRBD1. CDR1 and CDR2 from the germline V gene are LNHNV and YYDKDF (reference sequence). CDR3 size: 16 residues. V trimming: 5 bases; J trimming: 10 bases; junction bases outside the gene matches: 12.

The chain employs TRBV10-3 and TRBJ2-7, with D possibly matching TRBD2 (6 bases). The CDR3 sequence is 14 residues long. Germline V gives CDR1 ENHRY, CDR2 SYGVKD. V gave up 7 bases and J gave up 3 bases, with 16 bases separating them. CDR3 sequence (DNA): TGTGCCATCACCCCTGAGGCGGGGAGCTACGAGCAGTACTTC. Residues: CAITPEAGSYEQYF.

Of note for this clonotype: At one boundary the junction diverges from the germline segment, which might be a read error. CDR3 residues: CVIRSDRNHYEQYF. The CDR3 nucleotides are TGTGTCATCAGATCGGACAGGAACCACTACGAGCAGTACTTC. The rearrangement uses TRBV10-3 and TRBJ2-7; 7 bases align to TRBD1. Germline V CDR1 and CDR2: ENHRY, SYGVKD. The CDR3 runs 14 residues.

V gene TRBV30 combines with J gene TRBJ2-7; D is ambiguous. V lost 1 base and J lost 2, with 6 bases in between. This CDR3 has 12 amino acids. Germline V gene lookup returns CDR1 GTSNPN and CDR2 SVGIG (reference sequence). As DNA, the CDR3 is TGTGCCTGGAGTGATACTACCTACGAGCAGTACTTC. Its protein is CAWSDTTYEQYF.

The chain combines TRBV9 with TRBJ1-5; tentative D call: TRBD1 (5 bases). The germline V gene encodes CDR1 SGDLS and CDR2 YYNGEE. With 0 bases removed from V and 6 bases from J, the gap between germline ends came to 22 bases. CDR3 length: 18 amino acids. The CDR3 region is CASSVANEGAPVGQPQHF. In nucleotides, the CDR3 is TGTGCCAGCAGCGTAGCAAACGAAGGGGCCCCGGTAGGTCAGCCCCAGCATTTT. Full variable domain (remainder filled in from reference TRBV9 and TRBJ1-5): DSGVTQTPKHLITATGQRVTLRCSPRSGDLSVYWYQQSLDQGLQFLIQYYNGEERAKGNILERFSAQQFPDLHSELNLSSLELGDSALYFCASSVANEGAPVGQPQHFGDGTRLSIL.

The V and J genes are TRBV14 and TRBJ2-3, with 7 bases matching TRBD2. This CDR3 is built from 16 residues. The germline V gene encodes CDR1 SGHDN and CDR2 FVKESK. The junction had 5 bases not matched to a gene; V was cut back by 0 bases and J by 2 bases. CDR3 sequence: CASSQESGTYTDTQYF. CDR3 coding DNA: TGTGCCAGCAGCCAAGAGAGCGGGACCTACACAGATACGCAGTATTTT.

The V call is TRBV6-6, the J call TRBJ1-2; D ambiguous. Germline CDR1 MNHNY, CDR2 SVGAGI (reference sequence). The CDR3 length is 13 residues. Trimming pared 5 bases from V and 1 base from J, leaving 8 bases between. The CDR3 protein is CASSPSSNYGYTF. As DNA, the CDR3 is TGTGCCAGCAGTCCCTCAAGTAACTATGGCTACACCTTC.

This chain connects TRBV7-9 to TRBJ2-7; D might be TRBD1 (6 bases). CDR1 and CDR2 from the germline V gene are SEHNR and FQNEAQ (reference sequence). This CDR3 region has 15 residues. Trimming cost V 5 bases and J 0 bases, with 14 bases left between them. The CDR3 DNA follows: TGTGCCAGCAGCCCGGACAGTCCAAGCTCCTACGAGCAGTACTTC. Translation: CASSPDSPSSYEQYF.

This clonotype was seen just once. The chain combines TRBV20-1 with TRBJ2-1; 9 bases line up with TRBD2. J was trimmed by 4 bases and V by 6 bases; bases with no gene match: 19. The CDR3 is 18 residues long. Germline loops: CDR1 DFQATT, CDR2 SNEGSKA (reference sequence). The DNA for the CDR3 is TGCAGTGCCCGCGCGGCGTTAGCGGGAGAGCTCTCGTACAATGAGCAGTTCTTC. Translating gives CSARAALAGELSYNEQFF.

This chain uses TRBV5-1 with TRBJ2-7, with 13 bases matching TRBD2. The CDR3 totals 16 residues. The V gene end was trimmed by 2 bases and the J gene end by 0 bases; junction bases not matched to a gene: 2. CDR1 is SGHRS, CDR2 YFSETQ, per germline. This chain's CDR3 is CASSLWTSGSSYEQYF. CDR3 DNA sequence: TGCGCCAGCAGCTTATGGACTAGCGGGAGCTCCTACGAGCAGTACTTC.

This clonotype appeared a few times. This chain uses TRBV29-1 with TRBJ2-5; 10 nucleotides match TRBD2. Per the germline V gene, CDR1 is SQVTM and CDR2 is ANQGSEA. V lost 7 bases to trimming and J lost 4 bases; unmatched junction nucleotides: 6. The CDR3 is made up of 13 amino acids. CDR3 protein: CSGSLAGGETQYF. Here the CDR3 DNA reads TGCAGCGGTTCCTTAGCGGGAGGAGAGACCCAGTACTTC.

This clonotype has at least ten counts. The chain combines TRBV29-1 with TRBJ2-5; perhaps D is TRBD1 or TRBD2 (5 bases each). This CDR3 spans 13 amino acids. Germline lookup yields CDR1 SQVTM and CDR2 ANQGSEA. Trimming took off 5 bases at V and 5 bases at J, with 15 bases between the two ends. For the CDR3, the DNA is TGCAGCGTTTCCCGGGGCCGATTGGAGACCCAGTACTTC. It is translated as CSVSRGRLETQYF.

Only a few counts were recorded for this clonotype. The rearrangement uses TRBV20-1 and TRBJ2-5; D may be TRBD1 or TRBD2 (5 bases each). This CDR3 has 13 amino acids. The germline gives CDR1 DFQATT, CDR2 SNEGSKA (reference sequence). V was clipped by 5 bases and J by 0 bases, with 10 bases between them. CDR3 sequence reads: CSARDANQETQYF. The CDR3 DNA reads TGCAGTGCTCGGGACGCCAACCAAGAGACCCAGTACTTC.

At least ten counts were recorded for this clonotype. The rearrangement links TRBV6-5 to TRBJ2-1; 7 bases fit TRBD2. Germline CDR1 MNHEY, CDR2 SVGAGI. V shed 4 bases, J shed 13 bases, and the junction held 7 bases outside the gene matches. This CDR3 is built from 12 residues. The CDR3 DNA is TGTGCCAGCAGTTCACTTACTAGCGCACAGTTCTTC. This sequence encodes CASSSLTSAQFF.

This chain connects TRBV13 to TRBJ2-3; 11 nucleotides align to TRBD2. V dropped 5 bases and J dropped 6; count of bases not matched to a gene: 10. There are 16 residues in the CDR3. CDR1 and CDR2 from the germline V gene are PRHDT and FYEKMQ (reference sequence). The CDR3 region is CASSATSSGRTDTQYF. CDR3 in DNA: TGTGCCAGCAGCGCAACCTCTAGCGGGAGGACGGATACGCAGTATTTT. Using reference TRBV13 and TRBJ2-3 for the parts outside the CDR3, the full variable domain is AAGVIQSPRHLIKEKRETATLKCYPIPRHDTVYWYQQGPGQDPQFLISFYEKMQSDKGSIPDRFSAQQFSDYHSELNMSSLELGDSALYFCASSATSSGRTDTQYFGPGTRLTVL.

This clonotype appeared a few times. The gene calls are TRBV20-1 and TRBJ2-7; a possible D gene is TRBD2 (6 bases). The CDR3 length is 14 residues. The germline V and J ends were trimmed by 3 bases and 7 bases, with 19 bases remaining between them. Germline CDR1 is DFQATT and CDR2 is SNEGSKA (reference sequence). The CDR3 DNA reads as TGCAGTGCTAGTCGATCTGGTAGCGGCGATGAGCAGTACTTC. Its protein product is CSASRSGSGDEQYF.

The chain employs TRBV6-5 and TRBJ1-2; a possible D gene is TRBD1 (5 bases). Deletions cut 5 bases from V and 8 bases from J, with 15 bases between. The CDR3 sequence is 13 residues long. Germline V lookup: CDR1 MNHEY, CDR2 SVGAGI. DNA for the CDR3: TGTGCCAGCAGTGTCTCGACAGCAAGAGGCTACACCTTC. Its translation: CASSVSTARGYTF.

J is TRBJ2-2 and V is TRBV2, with 8 nucleotides matching TRBD2. The germline V gene encodes CDR1 SNHLY and CDR2 FYNNEI. With V trimmed by 5 bases and J by 6 bases, 2 bases remained unmatched. The CDR3 sequence is 13 residues long. This CDR3 reads CASSTSGAGELFF. The DNA of the CDR3 is TGTGCCAGCAGTACTAGCGGTGCCGGGGAGCTGTTTTTT. Using reference TRBV2 and TRBJ2-2 for the parts outside the CDR3, the full variable domain is EPEVTQTPSHQVTQMGQEVILRCVPISNHLYFYWYRQILGQKVEFLVSFYNNEISEKSEIFDDQFSVERPDGSNFTLKIRSTKLEDSAMYFCASSTSGAGELFFGEGSRLTVL.

The J gene is TRBJ2-4, the V gene TRBV9; weak D call: TRBD2 (5 bases). From germline, CDR1 is SGDLS and CDR2 YYNGEE. The ends were cut back, 2 bases at V and 0 bases at J, with 12 bases in the middle. CDR3 length equals 16 residues. The CDR3 coding sequence is TGTGCCAGCAGCGTGGGTGGGAGTCTAGCCAAAAACATTCAGTACTTC. Amino acids: CASSVGGSLAKNIQYF.

V and J are TRBV6-2 or TRBV6-3 and TRBJ2-1, with 9 bases fitting TRBD2. This CDR3 region has 16 residues. Losses at the gene ends were 0 bases for V and 3 bases for J; bases not matched to a gene: 3. Germline-derived CDR1 and CDR2 are MNHEY and SVGEGT. The CDR3 nucleotides read TGTGCCAGCAGTTACTCGAGGACTAGCGACTACAATGAGCAGTTCTTC. Translating it yields CASSYSRTSDYNEQFF.

The chain carries TRBV10-1 and TRBJ2-5; D ambiguous. The DNA end is more similar to TRBJ2-7, so the J call may be wrong. Germline-derived CDR1 and CDR2 are WNHNN and SYGVQD (reference sequence). The CDR3 totals 10 residues. CDR3 sequence (DNA): TGCGCCAGCCCGGACTACGAGCAGTACTTC. It encodes CASPDYEQYF.

The V call is TRBV7-2, the J call TRBJ1-2; 8 nucleotides line up with TRBD1. Per germline, CDR1 SGHTA and CDR2 FQGNSA. The length of the CDR3 is 17 residues. Unmatched junction bases numbered 15, after V lost 3 bases and J lost 6 bases. This CDR3 is CASSFGGDRRVRNGYTF. DNA of the CDR3: TGTGCCAGCAGCTTCGGGGGGGACAGGAGGGTGAGAAATGGCTACACCTTC.

The chain combines TRBV28 with TRBJ2-5, with D perhaps being TRBD1 or TRBD2 (5 bases each). This CDR3 has 16 residues. V gave up 4 bases and J gave up 11 bases, with 26 bases separating them. From germline, CDR1 is MDHEN and CDR2 SYDVKM. The CDR3 coding sequence is TGTGCCAGCAGTTATCCGGGGCGGGCTGGGGAGTATGAGCAGTACTTC. Its protein is CASSYPGRAGEYEQYF. Full variable domain (missing parts from reference TRBV28 and TRBJ2-5): DVKVTQSSRYLVKRTGEKVFLECVQDMDHENMFWYRQDPGLGLRLIYFSYDVKMKEKGDIPEGYSVSREKKERFSLILESASTNQTSMYLCASSYPGRAGEYEQYFGPGTRLLVL.

As for this clonotype: A read error is possible here, since a much larger clone lies one base away. This chain uses TRBV20-1 with TRBJ2-5; TRBD2 is a possible D gene (5 bases). The DNA end is more similar to TRBJ2-7, so the J call may be wrong. The CDR3 runs to 14 residues. The germline CDR1 and CDR2 sequences are DFQATT and SNEGSKA (reference sequence). CDR3 amino acids: CSARTLVLSHEQYF. The CDR3 nucleotides are TGCAGTGCTAGAACACTAGTTTTGTCTCACGAGCAGTACTTC.

This clonotype was found many times. The chain uses TRBV28 and TRBJ2-5, with TRBD1 as a possible D gene (6 bases). The CDR3 is made up of 14 amino acids. V gave up 3 bases and J gave up 5 bases, with 13 bases separating them. The germline gives CDR1 MDHEN, CDR2 SYDVKM. The CDR3 DNA is TGTGCCAGCAGTTTTTCAACAGGGACGGAGACCCAGTACTTC. Its translation is CASSFSTGTETQYF.

V is TRBV2 and J is TRBJ1-4; maybe TRBD1 (5 bases). The length of the CDR3 is 15 residues. The germline V and J ends were trimmed by 1 base and 3 bases, with 9 bases remaining between them. Germline CDR1 SNHLY, CDR2 FYNNEI. The CDR3 protein is CASSEGQGSNEKLFF. CDR3 coding DNA: TGTGCCAGCAGTGAAGGCCAGGGCTCTAATGAAAAACTGTTTTTT.

There are a few counts of this clonotype. CDR3 in DNA: TGTGCCAGCTCACGGGAGCACCTAGCCAAAAACATTCAGTACTTC. Translated, it gives CASSREHLAKNIQYF. The chain is built from TRBV18 and TRBJ2-4; perhaps TRBD2 as D (5 bases). The CDR3 length is 15 residues. V was pared by 4 bases and J by 0 bases, with 10 bases between. CDR1 and CDR2 from the germline V gene are KGHSH and LQKENI.